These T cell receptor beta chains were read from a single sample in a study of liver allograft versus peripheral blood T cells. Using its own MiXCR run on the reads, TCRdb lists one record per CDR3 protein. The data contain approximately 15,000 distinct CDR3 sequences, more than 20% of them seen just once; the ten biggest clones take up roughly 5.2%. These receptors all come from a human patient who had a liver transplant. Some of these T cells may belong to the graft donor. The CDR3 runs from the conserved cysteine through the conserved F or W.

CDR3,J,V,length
CASSLAQGNQPQHF,TRBJ1-5,TRBV12-3/TRBV12-4,14
CASSSRGHLPPYEQYF,TRBJ2-7,TRBV28,16
CASSFGQSYYGYTF,TRBJ1-2,TRBV6-5,14
CSASLAGGVYGYTF,TRBJ1-2,TRBV20-1,14
CASSYGSGSNSPLHF,TRBJ1-6,TRBV6-5,15
CSALTHSGANVLTF,TRBJ2-6,TRBV20-1,14
CASSYSIGTSNSPLHF,TRBJ1-6,TRBV6-5,16
CSARIPGALEQYF,TRBJ2-7,TRBV20-1,13
CSASERGRGHSEQYF,TRBJ2-7,TRBV20-1,15
CASSLPQGGEKLFF,TRBJ1-4,TRBV7-9,14
CASSGQANTEAFF,TRBJ1-1,TRBV18,13
CASSPGGQLNTEAFF,TRBJ1-1,TRBV5-6,15
CASSRSGATDTQYF,TRBJ2-3,TRBV6-6,14
CSVGGQLNTNYGYTF,TRBJ1-2,TRBV29-1,15
CSVGGDTSNYGYTF,TRBJ1-2,TRBV29-1,14
CASSLEAEEKLFF,TRBJ1-4,TRBV7-2,13